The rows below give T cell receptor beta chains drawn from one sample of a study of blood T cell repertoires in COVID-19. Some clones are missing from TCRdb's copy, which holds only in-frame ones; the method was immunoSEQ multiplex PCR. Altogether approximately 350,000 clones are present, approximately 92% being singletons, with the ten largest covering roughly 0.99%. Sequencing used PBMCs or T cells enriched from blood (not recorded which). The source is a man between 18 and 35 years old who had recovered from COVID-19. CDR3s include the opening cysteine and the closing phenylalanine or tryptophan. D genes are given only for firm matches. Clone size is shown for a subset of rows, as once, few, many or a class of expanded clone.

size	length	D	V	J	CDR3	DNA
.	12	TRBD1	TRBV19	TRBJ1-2	CASRSDRGSYTF	TGTGCCAGTAGGTCGGACAGGGGGAGCTACACCTTC
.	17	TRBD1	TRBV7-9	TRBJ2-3	CASSPDRGPEVTDTQYF	TGTGCCAGCAGCCCAGACAGGGGGCCCGAAGTCACAGATACGCAGTATTTT
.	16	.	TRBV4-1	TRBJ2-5	CASSLGGDDSQETQYF	TGCGCCAGCAGCCTTGGCGGAGACGATTCCCAAGAGACCCAGTACTTC
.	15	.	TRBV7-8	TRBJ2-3	CASSLGHSSTDTQYF	TGTGCCAGCAGCTTAGGACATTCTAGCACAGATACGCAGTATTTT
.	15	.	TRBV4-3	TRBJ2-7	CASSQDFAGTSEQYF	TGCGCCAGCAGCCAAGATTTTGCGGGGACCTCCGAGCAGTACTTC
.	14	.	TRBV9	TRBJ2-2	CASSKTVNTGELFF	TGTGCCAGCAGCAAGACTGTGAACACCGGGGAGCTGTTTTTT
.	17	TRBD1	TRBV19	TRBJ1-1	CASKRGQGGSMNTEAFF	TGTGCCAGTAAGAGAGGACAGGGGGGATCAATGAACACTGAAGCTTTCTTT
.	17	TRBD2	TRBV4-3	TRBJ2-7	CASSQGGGAGGLYEQYF	TGCGCCAGCAGCCAAGGTGGGGGCGCGGGGGGACTCTACGAGCAGTACTTC
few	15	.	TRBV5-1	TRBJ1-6	CASSSQGGSNSPLHF	TGCGCCAGCAGCTCGCAGGGAGGGAGTAATTCACCCCTCCACTTT
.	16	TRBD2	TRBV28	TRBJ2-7	CASRGGASGLNYEQYF	TGTGCCAGCAGGGGAGGGGCCTCGGGACTCAACTACGAGCAGTACTTC
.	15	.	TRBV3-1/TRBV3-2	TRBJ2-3	CASSQGGQSTDTQYF	TGTGCCAGCAGCCAAGGAGGTCAAAGCACAGATACGCAGTATTTT
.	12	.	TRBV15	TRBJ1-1	CATHSEVTEAFF	TGTGCCACCCATTCTGAGGTCACTGAAGCTTTCTTT
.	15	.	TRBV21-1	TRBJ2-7	CASSKRKTREDEQYF	TGTGCCAGCAGCAAACGGAAGACTAGGGAGGACGAGCAGTACTTC
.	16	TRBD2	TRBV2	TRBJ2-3	CASSDPISGATDTQYF	TGTGCCAGCAGTGATCCAATTAGCGGGGCCACAGATACGCAGTATTTT